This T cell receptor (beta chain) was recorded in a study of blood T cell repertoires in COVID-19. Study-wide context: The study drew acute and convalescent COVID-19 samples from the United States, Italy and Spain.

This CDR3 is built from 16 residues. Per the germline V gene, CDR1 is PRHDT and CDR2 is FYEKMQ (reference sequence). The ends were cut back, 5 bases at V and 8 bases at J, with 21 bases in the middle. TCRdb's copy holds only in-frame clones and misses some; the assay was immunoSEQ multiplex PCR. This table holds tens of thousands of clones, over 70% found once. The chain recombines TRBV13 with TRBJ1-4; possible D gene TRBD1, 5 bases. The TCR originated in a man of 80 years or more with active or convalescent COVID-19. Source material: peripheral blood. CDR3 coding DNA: TGTGCCAGCAGCCTTCAGAAGGGCCAGGGTTGGGAAAAACTGTTTTTT. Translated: CASSLQKGQGWEKLFF.